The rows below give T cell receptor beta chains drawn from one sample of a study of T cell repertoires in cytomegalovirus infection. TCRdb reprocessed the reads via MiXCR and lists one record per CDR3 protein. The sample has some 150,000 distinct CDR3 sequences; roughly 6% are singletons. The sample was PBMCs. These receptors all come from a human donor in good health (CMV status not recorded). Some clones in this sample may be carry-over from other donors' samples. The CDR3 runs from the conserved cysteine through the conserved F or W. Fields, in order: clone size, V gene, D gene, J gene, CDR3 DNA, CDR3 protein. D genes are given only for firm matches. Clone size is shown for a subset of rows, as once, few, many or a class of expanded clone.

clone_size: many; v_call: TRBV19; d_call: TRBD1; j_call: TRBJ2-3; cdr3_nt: TGTGCCAGTAGTATGACACAGGGGAGAACAGATACGCAGTATTTT; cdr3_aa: CASSMTQGRTDTQYF
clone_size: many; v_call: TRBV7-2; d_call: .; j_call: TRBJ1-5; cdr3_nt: TGTGCCAGCAGCTTAGGGTACTCGGGTCAGCCCCAGCATTTT; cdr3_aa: CASSLGYSGQPQHF
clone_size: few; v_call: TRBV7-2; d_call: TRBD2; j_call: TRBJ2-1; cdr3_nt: TGTGCCAGCAGCTTAGAGGGGACTAGCGATAGTCGTGAGCAGTTCTTC; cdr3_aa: CASSLEGTSDSREQFF
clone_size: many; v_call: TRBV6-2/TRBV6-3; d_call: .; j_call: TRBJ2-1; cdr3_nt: TGTGCCAGCAGCTGGGGGGGCCAATCCTACAATGAGCAGTTCTTC; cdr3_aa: CASSWGGQSYNEQFF
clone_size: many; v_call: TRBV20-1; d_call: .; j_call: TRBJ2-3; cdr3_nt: TGCAGTGCTAGAGCTCTACCCACACAGACAGATACGCAGTATTTT; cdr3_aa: CSARALPTQTDTQYF
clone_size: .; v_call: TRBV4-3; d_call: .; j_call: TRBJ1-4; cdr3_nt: TGCGCCAGCAGCCAAGTAACGGAGGAAAAACTGTTTTTT; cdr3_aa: CASSQVTEEKLFF
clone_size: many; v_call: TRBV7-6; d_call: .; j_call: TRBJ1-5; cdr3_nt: TGTGCCAGCAGCTTATCCGGGGCCAATCAGCCCCAGCATTTT; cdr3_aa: CASSLSGANQPQHF
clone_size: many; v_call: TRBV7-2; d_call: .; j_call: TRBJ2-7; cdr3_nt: TGTGCCAGCAGCTTAGGTTTGGCAGGAGTCGGCGAGCAGTACTTC; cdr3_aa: CASSLGLAGVGEQYF
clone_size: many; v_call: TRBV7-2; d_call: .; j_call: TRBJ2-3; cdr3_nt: TGTGCCAGCAGCTCAAGAACTGCGGTGTTTGGTTCAGATACGCAGTATTTT; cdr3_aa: CASSSRTAVFGSDTQYF
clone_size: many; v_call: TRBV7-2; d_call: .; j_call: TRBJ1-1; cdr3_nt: TGTGCCAGCAGCTTGTACAGGACGAACACTGAAGCTTTCTTT; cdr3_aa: CASSLYRTNTEAFF
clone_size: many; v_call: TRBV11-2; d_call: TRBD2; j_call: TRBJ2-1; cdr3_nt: TGTGCCAGCAGCAGCGGGGGTGCGCAGTTCTTC; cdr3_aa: CASSSGGAQFF
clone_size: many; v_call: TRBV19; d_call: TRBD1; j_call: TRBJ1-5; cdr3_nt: TGTGCCAGTAGAGGACGACAGGGGGCAAGTGGGCAGCCCCAGCATTTT; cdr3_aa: CASRGRQGASGQPQHF
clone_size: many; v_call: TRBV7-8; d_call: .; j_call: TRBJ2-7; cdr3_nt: TGTGCCAGCAGCTTAAAGACGAGCTCCTACGAGCAGTACTTC; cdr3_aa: CASSLKTSSYEQYF
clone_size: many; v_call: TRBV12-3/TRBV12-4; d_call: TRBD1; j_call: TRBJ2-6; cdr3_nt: TGTGCCAGCAGGAGGACAGGGGATAGCTCTGGGGCCAACGTCCTGACTTTC; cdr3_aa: CASRRTGDSSGANVLTF
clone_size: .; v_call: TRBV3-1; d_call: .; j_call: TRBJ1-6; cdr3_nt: TGTGCCAGCAGCCAAGGAGCGGGGCCTTCACCCCTCCACTTT; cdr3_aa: CASSQGAGPSPLHF
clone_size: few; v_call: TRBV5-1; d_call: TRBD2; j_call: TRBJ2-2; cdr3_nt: TGCGCCACTTCAGGACTAGCAGACACCGGGGAGCTGTTTTTT; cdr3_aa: CATSGLADTGELFF
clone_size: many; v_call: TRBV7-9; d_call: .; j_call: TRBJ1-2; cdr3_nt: TGTGCCAGCAGCGTCGGGGCGGGGGCAGGGGGCTACACCTTC; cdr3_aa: CASSVGAGAGGYTF
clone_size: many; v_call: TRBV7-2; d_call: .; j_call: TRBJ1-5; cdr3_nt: TGTGCCAGCAGCCCGGACAGTATCAATCAGCCCCAGCATTTT; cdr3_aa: CASSPDSINQPQHF
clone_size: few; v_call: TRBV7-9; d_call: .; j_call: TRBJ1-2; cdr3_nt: TGTGCCACCCACCCGACACCGGAAGTTAACTATGGCTACACCTTC; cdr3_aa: CATHPTPEVNYGYTF
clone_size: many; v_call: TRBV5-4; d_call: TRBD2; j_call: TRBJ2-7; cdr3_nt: TGTGCCAGCAGTCGGACTAGCGGTTACTCCTACGAGCAGTACTTC; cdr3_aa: CASSRTSGYSYEQYF
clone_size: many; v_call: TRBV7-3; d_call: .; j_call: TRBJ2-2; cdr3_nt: TGTGCCAGCAGCTTAGTGGGGACCTCCAACACCGGGGAGCTGTTTTTT; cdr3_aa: CASSLVGTSNTGELFF
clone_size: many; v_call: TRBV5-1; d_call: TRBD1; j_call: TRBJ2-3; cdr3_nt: TGCGCCAGCAGCTTGAGGACAGGGTTTTTCTCGACAGATACGCAGTATTTT; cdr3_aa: CASSLRTGFFSTDTQYF
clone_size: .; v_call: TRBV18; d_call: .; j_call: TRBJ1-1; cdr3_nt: TGTGCCAGCTCCGAGGGGAGGGACACTGAAGCTTTCTTT; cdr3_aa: CASSEGRDTEAFF
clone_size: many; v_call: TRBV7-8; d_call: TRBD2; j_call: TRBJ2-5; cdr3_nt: TGTGCCAGCAGCCCTAGCGGGGGCGAGGAGACCCAGTACTTC; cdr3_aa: CASSPSGGEETQYF
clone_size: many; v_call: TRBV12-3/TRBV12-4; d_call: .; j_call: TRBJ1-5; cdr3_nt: TGTGCCAGCAGTTTAAGCGGCAATCAGCCCCAGCATTTT; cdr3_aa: CASSLSGNQPQHF
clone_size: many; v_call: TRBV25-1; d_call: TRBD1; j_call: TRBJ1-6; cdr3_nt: TGTGCCAGCAGTGATCATCCAGGGGGACTAATCACGGCCCTCCACTTT; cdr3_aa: CASSDHPGGLITALHF
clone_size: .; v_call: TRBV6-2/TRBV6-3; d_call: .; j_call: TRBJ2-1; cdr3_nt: TGTGCCAGCAGGGAACAGGGCATCTACAATGAGCAGTTCTTC; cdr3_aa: CASREQGIYNEQFF
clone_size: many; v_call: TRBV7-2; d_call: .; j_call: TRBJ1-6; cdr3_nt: TGTGCCAGCAGCCTTTTACAGCCCCGGGCCCGTTTAAGCTCCTATAATTCACCCCTCCACTTT; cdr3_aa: CASSLLQPRARLSSYNSPLHF
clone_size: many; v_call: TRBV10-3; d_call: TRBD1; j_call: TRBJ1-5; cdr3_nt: TGTGCCTCCACAGGGGACCTAAATCAGCCCCAGCATTTT; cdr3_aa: CASTGDLNQPQHF
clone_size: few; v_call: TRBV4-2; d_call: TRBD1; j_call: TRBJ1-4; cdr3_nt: TGTGCCAGCAGCCAAGTTCGGACAGGGATTAATGAAAAACTGTTTTTT; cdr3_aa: CASSQVRTGINEKLFF
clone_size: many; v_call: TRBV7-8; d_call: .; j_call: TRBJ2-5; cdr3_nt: TGTGCCAGCGGGGATTTAACCCAAGAGACCCAGTACTTC; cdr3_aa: CASGDLTQETQYF
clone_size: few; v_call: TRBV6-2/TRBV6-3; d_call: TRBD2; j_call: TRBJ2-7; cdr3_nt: TGTGCCAGCATGGGGACTACATACGAGCAGTACTTC; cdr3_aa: CASMGTTYEQYF
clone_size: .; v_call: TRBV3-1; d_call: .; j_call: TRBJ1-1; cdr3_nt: TGTGCCAGCAGCCAAGGGCGACAGAACACTGAAGCTTTCTTT; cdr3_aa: CASSQGRQNTEAFF
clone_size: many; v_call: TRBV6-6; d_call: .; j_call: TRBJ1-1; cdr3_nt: TGTGCCAGCACCCTTCGGGGGGGGTCGAACACTGAAGCTTTCTTT; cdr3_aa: CASTLRGGSNTEAFF
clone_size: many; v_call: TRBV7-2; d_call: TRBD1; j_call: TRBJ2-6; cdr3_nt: TGTGCCAGCAGCTCCTGGGACAGGGGGCCTGGGGCCAACGTCCTGACTTTC; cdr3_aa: CASSSWDRGPGANVLTF
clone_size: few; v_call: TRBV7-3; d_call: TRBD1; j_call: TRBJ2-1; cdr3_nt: TGTGCCAGCAGCATGGACAGGGGGCTCTACAATGAGCAGTTCTTC; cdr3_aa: CASSMDRGLYNEQFF
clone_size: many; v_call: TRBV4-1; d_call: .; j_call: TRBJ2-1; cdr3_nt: TGCGCCAGCAGCCAAGTAACGACCTACAATGAGCAGTTCTTC; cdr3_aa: CASSQVTTYNEQFF
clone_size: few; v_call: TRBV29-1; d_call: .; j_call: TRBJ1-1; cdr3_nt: TGCAGCGTTTCCCTCGGGGGGAACACTGAAGCTTTCTTT; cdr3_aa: CSVSLGGNTEAFF
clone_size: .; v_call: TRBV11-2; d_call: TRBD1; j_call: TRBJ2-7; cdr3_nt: TGTGCCAGCAGCACCAACCGGGACAGGGGGCGCGAGCAGTACTTC; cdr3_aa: CASSTNRDRGREQYF
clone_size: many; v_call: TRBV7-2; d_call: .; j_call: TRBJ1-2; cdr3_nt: TGTGCCAGCAGCTTAGATGGGAGCGGGGCGAATAACTATGGCTACACCTTC; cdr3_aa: CASSLDGSGANNYGYTF
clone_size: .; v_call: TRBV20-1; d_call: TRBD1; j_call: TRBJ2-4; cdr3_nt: TGCAGTGCAGGGACAGATTGGAACATTCAGCACTTC; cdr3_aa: CSAGTDWNIQHF
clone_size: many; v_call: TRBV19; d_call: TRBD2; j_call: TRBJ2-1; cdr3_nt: TGTGCCAGTAGGGCGGGGGGGTATAATGAGCAGTTCTTC; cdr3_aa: CASRAGGYNEQFF
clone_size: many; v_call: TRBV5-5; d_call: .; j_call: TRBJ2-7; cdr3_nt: TGTGCCAGCAGCTTGGCCCAGGCGTACGAGCAGTACTTC; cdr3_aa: CASSLAQAYEQYF
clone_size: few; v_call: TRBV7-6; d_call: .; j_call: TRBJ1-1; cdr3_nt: TGTGCCAGCACCCTAACGACAGGTTCGAACACTGAAGCTTTCTTT; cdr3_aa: CASTLTTGSNTEAFF
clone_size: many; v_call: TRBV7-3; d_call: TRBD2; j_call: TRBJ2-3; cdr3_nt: TGTGCCAGCAGCTTAGGTGGCGGGGGGGGTCTCGGTACGCAGTATTTT; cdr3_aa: CASSLGGGGGLGTQYF
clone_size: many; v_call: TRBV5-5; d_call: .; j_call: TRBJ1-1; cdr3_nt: TGTGCCAGCAGCTCCCTAAATTTACTGATGAACACTGAAGCTTTCTTT; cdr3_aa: CASSSLNLLMNTEAFF
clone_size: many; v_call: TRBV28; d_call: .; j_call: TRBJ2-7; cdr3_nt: TGTGCCAGCAGACCTACCCTCGGGACCTCATACGAGCAGTACTTC; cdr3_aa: CASRPTLGTSYEQYF
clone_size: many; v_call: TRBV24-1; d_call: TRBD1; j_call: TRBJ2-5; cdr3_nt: TGTGCCACCAGTGATGCCGGGGACAGCCGGGGAGAGACCCAGTACTTC; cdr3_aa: CATSDAGDSRGETQYF
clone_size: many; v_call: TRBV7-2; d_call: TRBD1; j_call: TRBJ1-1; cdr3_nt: TGTGCCAGCAGCCCCCAGACAGGGGACACTGAAGCTTTCTTT; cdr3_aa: CASSPQTGDTEAFF
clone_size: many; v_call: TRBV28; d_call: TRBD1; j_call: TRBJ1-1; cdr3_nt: TGTGCCAGCAGTACCCGGGACAGAAACACTGAAGCTTTCTTT; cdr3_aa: CASSTRDRNTEAFF
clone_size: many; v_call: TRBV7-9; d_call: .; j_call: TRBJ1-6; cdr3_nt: TGTGCCAGCAGCTCCCCATTATCCTATAATTCACCCCTCCACTTT; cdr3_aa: CASSSPLSYNSPLHF
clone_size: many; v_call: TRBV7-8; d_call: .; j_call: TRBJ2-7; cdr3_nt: TGTGCCAGCAGCTTAGGACAGGCCGTGGGAAGGCAGTACTTC; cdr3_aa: CASSLGQAVGRQYF
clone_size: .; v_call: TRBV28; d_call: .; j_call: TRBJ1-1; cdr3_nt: TGTGCCAGCAGTTTGTGGCAGGATAACACTGAAGCTTTCTTT; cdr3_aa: CASSLWQDNTEAFF
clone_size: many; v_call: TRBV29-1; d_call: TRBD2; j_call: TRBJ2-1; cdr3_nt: TGCAGCGTTCCCGGACTAGCGGGGAATGAGCAGTTCTTC; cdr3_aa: CSVPGLAGNEQFF
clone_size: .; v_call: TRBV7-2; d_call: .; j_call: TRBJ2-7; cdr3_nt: TGTGCCAGCAGCTCCTCCCAGGGCTACGAGCAGTACTTC; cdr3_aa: CASSSSQGYEQYF